The 26 T cell receptor beta chains in this list originate from one sample, sequenced in a study of cytomegalovirus exposure and HLA in healthy donors (dated 2017 in TCRdb). Receptor amplification or capture employed the immunoSEQ multiplex PCR assay. For the multiplex PCR, a mixture combining 60 forward primers for TCR Vbeta segments and 13 reverse primers for TCR Jbeta segments was used. TCRdb mirrors the immuneACCESS table, restricted to in-frame sequences. Some clones are absent from its copies; in checked studies, under half trace to an unresolved V gene, and the reason for the others is unknown. Here the sample has about 100,000 clones; roughly 85% occur a single time. The ten most abundant clones make up 5% to 6.5% of the sample. The sample consisted of PBMCs. The receptor source for this set is a man in his sixties in good health and CMV-seropositive.

The V gene is TRBV19, the J gene TRBJ1-2; 9 bases are shared with TRBD1. Germline CDR1 reads LNHDA; CDR2 reads SQIVND (reference sequence). V shed 5 bases and J 5 bases; nucleotides not matched to a gene: 6. The CDR3 runs to 14 residues. The CDR3 sequence: CASSYRGRGYGYTF. CDR3 nucleotides: TGTGCCAGTAGTTACAGGGGGCGCGGATATGGCTACACCTTC.

This sequence joins TRBV6-1 and TRBJ2-2; weak D call: TRBD2 (5 bases). The CDR3 is made up of 13 amino acids. Germline lookup yields CDR1 MNHNS and CDR2 SASEGT. V shed 1 base and J shed 5 bases, with 5 bases lying between them. CDR3 DNA: TGTGCCAGCAGTGAAGGGGAGACCGGGGAGCTGTTTTTT. It specifies CASSEGETGELFF.

The rearrangement joins TRBV11-2 to TRBJ1-6; 9 bases map to TRBD1. This CDR3 region has 15 residues. Germline assignment: CDR1 SGHAT and CDR2 FQNNGV. With V trimmed by 0 bases and J by 10 bases, 4 bases remained unmatched. The CDR3 sequence is CASSLEGQGRSPLHF. The CDR3 region has the DNA TGTGCCAGCAGCTTAGAGGGACAGGGTAGGTCACCCCTCCACTTT.

The rearrangement uses TRBV5-8 and TRBJ2-2; 13 nucleotides align to TRBD2. The CDR3 contains 17 residues. V was pared by 2 bases and J by 4 bases, with 5 bases of the junction left unmatched. The germline V gene has CDR1 SGHTS and CDR2 YDEGEE. CDR3 region: CASSFAGTSGVTGELFF. For the CDR3, the DNA is TGTGCCAGCAGCTTTGCCGGGACTAGCGGGGTCACCGGGGAGCTGTTTTTT.

The gene calls are TRBV7-2 and TRBJ2-2; 10 positions agree with TRBD2. J gave up 7 bases and V 5 bases, and 16 bases lay outside the gene matches. This CDR3 contains 18 residues. Looked up from germline, CDR1 is SGHTA and CDR2 is FQGNSA. DNA for the CDR3: TGTGCCAGCAGCCAGGAGCGGGGGGGCCGTCGAAGGGTCGGGGAGCTGTTTTTT. The encoded protein is CASSQERGGRRRVGELFF. The variable domain in full, with the rest retrieved from reference TRBV7-2 and TRBJ2-2, is GAGVSQSPSNKVTEKGKDVELRCDPISGHTALYWYRQSLGQGLEFLIYFQGNSAPDKSGLPSDRFSAERTGGSVSTLTIQRTQQEDSAVYLCASSQERGGRRRVGELFFGEGSRLTVL.

This clone was found once. The chain has TRBV6-1 and TRBJ1-1, with 7 bases that match TRBD1. V lost 4 bases, J lost 3 bases, and 5 bases stayed unmatched. CDR3 length: 14 amino acids. Germline V gives CDR1 MNHNS, CDR2 SASEGT. The CDR3 loop reads CASSGQGPDTEAFF. CDR3 sequence (DNA): TGTGCCAGCAGTGGACAGGGTCCGGACACTGAAGCTTTCTTT.

This clone was seen just once. The chain combines TRBV28 with TRBJ1-5, with TRBD1 as a possible D gene (5 bases). With 6 bases removed from V and 1 base from J, the gap between germline ends came to 7 bases. CDR1 and CDR2 (germline): MDHEN, SYDVKM. The CDR3 has 13 residues. The CDR3 sequence: CASRQGSNQPQHF. The CDR3 DNA sequence: TGTGCCAGCAGGCAGGGAAGCAATCAGCCCCAGCATTTT.

In its sample, this clone was seen once. V usage is TRBV28 and J usage is TRBJ2-5; tentatively, D is TRBD1 (6 bases). With 4 bases removed from V and 2 bases from J, the gap between germline ends came to 11 bases. Germline V gene sequence: CDR1 MDHEN, CDR2 SYDVKM. This CDR3 is built from 14 residues. The CDR3 sequence: CASSSDRRQETQYF. The CDR3 nucleotides read TGTGCCAGCAGTTCAGACAGGAGACAAGAGACCCAGTACTTC.

The chain couples TRBV4-1 to TRBJ1-4; weak D call: TRBD1 (5 bases). V lost 6 bases and J lost 0, with 11 bases in between. The CDR3 contains 15 residues. CDR1 is MGHRA and CDR2 is YSYEKL in the germline V gene. CDR3 DNA: TGCGCCAGCAGACCCAGGGTTGCAACTAATGAAAAACTGTTTTTT. This codes for CASRPRVATNEKLFF.

This clone was seen just once. The chain links TRBV28 to TRBJ1-1; D perhaps matches TRBD1 (5 bases). Looked up from germline, CDR1 is MDHEN and CDR2 is SYDVKM. The V end was cut by 2 bases, the J end by 3 bases, with 10 bases between. The CDR3 length is 14 residues. The DNA of the CDR3 is TGTGCCAGCAGTTTAAGGGGTCCGCACACTGAAGCTTTCTTT. Translated, it gives CASSLRGPHTEAFF.

V is TRBV6-4 and J is TRBJ2-4; TRBD2 matches at 8 bases. CDR3 size: 13 residues. Trimming at V came to 7 bases and at J to 3 bases, leaving 2 bases not matched to a gene. Germline V gene data show CDR1 as MRHNA and CDR2 as SNTAGT. The CDR3 coding sequence is TGTGCCAGCAACGGGGGGGTCAAAAACATTCAGTACTTC. It specifies CASNGGVKNIQYF.

As for this clone: Other DNA variants within this sample encode the same CDR3. The chain joins TRBV7-6 to TRBJ1-6; D may be TRBD1 (5 bases). The germline gives CDR1 SGHVS, CDR2 FNYEAQ. Trimming removed 0 bases at V and 7 bases at J, with 13 bases between. The CDR3 is 16 residues long. The CDR3 region has the DNA TGTGCCAGCAGCTTAGCGAAACAGGCGAACAATTCACCCCTCCACTTT. Residues: CASSLAKQANNSPLHF. The variable domain in full, completed from reference TRBV7-6 and TRBJ1-6, reads GAGVSQSPRYKVTKRGQDVALRCDPISGHVSLYWYRQALGQGPEFLTYFNYEAQQDKSGLPNDRFSAERPEGSISTLTIQRTEQRDSAMYRCASSLAKQANNSPLHFGNGTRLTVT.

This chain links TRBV7-9 with TRBJ2-3, with 7 bases fitting TRBD1. V shed 0 bases, J shed 7 bases, and the junction held 4 bases outside the gene matches. CDR1 and CDR2 from the germline V gene are SEHNR and FQNEAQ (reference sequence). The CDR3 is 14 amino acids. Here the CDR3 reads CASSLATGVHTQYF. DNA of the CDR3: TGTGCCAGCAGCTTAGCCACAGGGGTACATACGCAGTATTTT.

This clone was seen a few times. This CDR3 reads CASSDWAGAQNSPLHF. CDR3 DNA sequence: TGTGCCAGCAGCGACTGGGCAGGGGCTCAGAATTCACCCCTCCACTTT. The chain combines TRBV2 with TRBJ1-6, with a weak D call TRBD1 (6 bases). The CDR3 contains 16 residues. CDR1 and CDR2 (germline): SNHLY, FYNNEI. The ends were cut back, 6 bases at V and 7 bases at J, with 19 bases in the middle.

This chain links TRBV5-6 with TRBJ2-3, with a possible D match to TRBD1 (6 bases). The V end was cut by 2 bases, the J end by 4 bases, with 14 bases between. Looked up from germline, CDR1 is SGHDT and CDR2 is YYEEEE. This CDR3 is built from 15 residues. CDR3 in amino acids: CASSFLAKGADTQYF. The CDR3 bases are TGTGCCAGCAGCTTCTTGGCAAAGGGGGCAGATACGCAGTATTTT.

This clone appeared a few times. The chain uses TRBV5-6 and TRBJ1-1, with D uncertain. The CDR3 loop spans 14 amino acids. The germline gives CDR1 SGHDT, CDR2 YYEEEE. Trimming took off 6 bases at V and 0 bases at J, with 12 bases between the two ends. The CDR3 here is CASTFFTMNTEAFF. CDR3 DNA: TGTGCCAGCACCTTCTTTACAATGAACACTGAAGCTTTCTTT.

The chain recombines TRBV7-2 with TRBJ2-3; 11 positions match TRBD2. V trimming: 3 bases; J trimming: 5 bases; junction bases outside the gene matches: 10. CDR3 length: 17 residues. CDR1 SGHTA and CDR2 FQGNSA come from the germline V gene. In DNA form, the CDR3 reads TGTGCCAGCAGCTTGTTAGCGGGGGGGCCGGGGATAGATACGCAGTATTTT. Its protein product is CASSLLAGGPGIDTQYF.

This chain connects TRBV2 to TRBJ2-7; TRBD2 is a possible D gene (5 bases). V lost 3 bases and J 3 bases, leaving 15 bases between the germline ends. Germline loops: CDR1 SNHLY, CDR2 FYNNEI. The CDR3 covers 15 residues. The CDR3 DNA is TGTGCCAGCAGTGAGACTCTATTGCGGGTCTACGAGCAGTACTTC. Translating gives CASSETLLRVYEQYF.

The chain joins TRBV6-1 to TRBJ1-2, with D perhaps matching TRBD1 (5 bases). This CDR3 spans 14 amino acids. V gave up 1 base and J gave up 4 bases, with 10 bases separating them. The V gene's germline CDR1 is MNHNS and CDR2 SASEGT. The CDR3 loop reads CASSEVQASYGYTF. The CDR3 coding sequence is TGTGCCAGCAGTGAAGTACAGGCTTCCTATGGCTACACCTTC.

This sequence joins TRBV7-2 and TRBJ1-3; no firm D call. CDR1 SGHTA and CDR2 FQGNSA come from the germline V gene. The CDR3 loop spans 13 amino acids. Trimming stripped 4 bases from V and 5 bases from J, with 9 bases between. CDR3 protein: CASSSTNRNTIYF. In DNA, the CDR3 is TGTGCCAGCAGCTCGACAAACAGAAACACCATATATTTT.

For the CDR3, the DNA is TGTGCCAGCGGACAGGGGGCCTATGGCTACACCTTC. Its protein product is CASGQGAYGYTF. This chain connects TRBV5-4 to TRBJ1-2, with 11 nucleotides matching TRBD1. V was pared by 7 bases and J by 4 bases, with 0 bases of the junction left unmatched. This CDR3 is built from 12 residues. CDR1 and CDR2 (germline): SGHNT, YYREEE (reference sequence).

The rearrangement joins TRBV5-1 to TRBJ1-4; a weak D match, TRBD1 (6 bases). There are 15 residues in the CDR3. CDR1 is SGHRS, CDR2 YFSETQ, per germline. Trimming removed 3 bases from V and 0 bases from J, with 9 bases in between. This CDR3 reads CASSSSGATNEKLFF. The CDR3 DNA sequence: TGCGCCAGCAGCTCCTCAGGGGCAACTAATGAAAAACTGTTTTTT.

This rearrangement joins TRBV6-1 to TRBJ1-6, with 7 bases matching TRBD1. The trim removed 6 bases at V and 9 bases at J, leaving 17 bases unmatched. This CDR3 spans 17 amino acids. Germline V lookup: CDR1 MNHNS, CDR2 SASEGT. CDR3 sequence (DNA): TGTGCCAGCAGCGAACACGCGACAGGGTCCCGGGCTTCACCCCTCCACTTT. Its translation: CASSEHATGSRASPLHF.

The chain recombines TRBV20-1 with TRBJ1-1, with unresolved D. The V gene lost 6 bases and the J gene lost 1 base, with 6 bases spanning the gap. This CDR3 has 11 residues. Germline V gene lookup returns CDR1 DFQATT and CDR2 SNEGSKA (reference sequence). The CDR3 loop is CSAVENTEAFF. In DNA, the CDR3 is TGCAGTGCAGTAGAGAACACTGAAGCTTTCTTT.

This clone was counted only a few times. The chain joins TRBV2 to TRBJ2-1, with D perhaps TRBD2 (5 bases). Germline V gene sequence: CDR1 SNHLY, CDR2 FYNNEI. Trimming left V 6 bases short and J 9 bases short, with 9 bases between. The CDR3 consists of 11 residues. The CDR3 loop is CASSRGTEQFF. The CDR3 DNA reads TGTGCCAGCAGCCGGGGTACTGAGCAGTTCTTC. Together with reference TRBV2 and TRBJ2-1, the CDR3 gives the full variable domain: EPEVTQTPSHQVTQMGQEVILRCVPISNHLYFYWYRQILGQKVEFLVSFYNNEISEKSEIFDDQFSVERPDGSNFTLKIRSTKLEDSAMYFCASSRGTEQFFGPGTRLTVL.

This clone was counted at least ten times. The chain recombines TRBV4-2 with TRBJ2-7, with 10 bases aligning to TRBD1. Looked up from germline, CDR1 is LGHNA and CDR2 is YNFKEQ. The V gene end was trimmed by 0 bases and the J gene end by 5 bases; junction bases not matched to a gene: 4. The CDR3 sequence is 15 residues long. CDR3 nucleotide sequence: TGTGCCAGCAGCCAAGAGTTCGGGACAGGGGACGAGCAGTACTTC. Residues: CASSQEFGTGDEQYF.